What follows are 19 T cell receptor beta chains derived from one specimen sequenced in a study of blood T cell repertoires in COVID-19. Sequenced by immunoSEQ multiplex PCR; TCRdb stores in-frame clones only, minus some. Altogether under 450,000 clones are present, 80% to 85% being singletons, with the ten largest covering around 5%. The specimen sequenced was PBMCs or T cells enriched from blood (not recorded which). The source of these receptors is a woman aged 45-60 years who had recovered from COVID-19.

This clone occurred a few times. This chain joins TRBV6-6 and TRBJ2-5, with D perhaps matching TRBD1 (5 bases). Germline V gene data show CDR1 as MNHNY and CDR2 as SVGAGI (reference sequence). The CDR3 length is 15 residues. Trimming took 0 bases from V and 2 from J, leaving 10 bases between them. In nucleotides, the CDR3 is TGTGCCAGCAGTTACTCGCAGGGCCAACAAGAGACCCAGTACTTC. Its translation: CASSYSQGQQETQYF.

The chain joins TRBV19 to TRBJ1-1, with D unresolved. Trimming shortened V by 2 bases and J by 1 base, and 5 bases separated the two germline ends. The CDR3 loop spans 13 amino acids. The germline CDR1 and CDR2 sequences are LNHDA and SQIVND (reference sequence). The CDR3 region is CASSINRNTEAFF. The CDR3 coding sequence is TGTGCCAGTAGTATAAATCGGAACACTGAAGCTTTCTTT.

The V and J genes are TRBV9 and TRBJ2-1; 8 nucleotides match TRBD2. The CDR3 is 14 amino acids. V lost 7 bases to trimming and J lost 9 bases; unmatched junction nucleotides: 12. Germline CDR1 and CDR2: SGDLS and YYNGEE. The CDR3 sequence is CASSASGSIGEQFF. The CDR3 nucleotides read TGTGCCAGCTCCGCTAGCGGGTCTATAGGTGAGCAGTTCTTC.

This chain uses TRBV19 with TRBJ2-7, with TRBD2 matching over 8 bases. The germline CDR1 and CDR2 sequences are LNHDA and SQIVND (reference sequence). V trimming: 5 bases; J trimming: 2 bases; junction bases outside the gene matches: 8. The CDR3 has 15 amino acids. CDR3 sequence reads: CASSGTGTSPYEQYF. The CDR3, as DNA: TGTGCCAGTAGTGGCACCGGGACTAGTCCCTACGAGCAGTACTTC.

The rearrangement uses TRBV5-1 and TRBJ2-7, with 12 nucleotides matching TRBD2. Germline V CDR1 and CDR2: SGHRS, YFSETQ. J gave up 4 bases and V 4 bases, and 12 bases lay outside the gene matches. The CDR3 length is 17 residues. The CDR3 nucleotides are TGCGCCAGCAGCCCTGGACTAGCGGGGAGTAATCCGTACGAGCAGTACTTC. Its translation is CASSPGLAGSNPYEQYF.

The chain employs TRBV7-9 and TRBJ1-1; D unresolved. The germline gives CDR1 SEHNR, CDR2 FQNEAQ (reference sequence). CDR3 length: 15 amino acids. Trimming pared 2 bases from V and 5 bases from J, leaving 15 bases between. The CDR3 is CASSLTRAGRTEAFF. The CDR3 nucleotides read TGTGCCAGCAGCTTAACGAGGGCCGGACGGACTGAAGCTTTCTTT.

Only a few counts were recorded for this clone. The V and J genes are TRBV3-1 (or the pseudogene TRBV3-2) and TRBJ1-4, with D perhaps matching TRBD1 (5 bases). Germline V gene sequence: CDR1 LGHDT, CDR2 YNNKEL (reference sequence). V was trimmed by 4 bases and J by 5 bases, leaving 11 bases between them. The CDR3 extends over 14 amino acids. CDR3 DNA sequence: TGTGCCAGCAGCCTTGGGGGAGGGAATGAAAAACTGTTTTTT. Protein sequence: CASSLGGGNEKLFF.

The chain carries TRBV7-9 and TRBJ1-2; no reliable D call. The CDR3 totals 15 residues. Trimming removed 1 base from V and 4 bases from J, with 13 bases in between. CDR1 and CDR2 (germline): SEHNR, FQNEAQ (reference sequence). CDR3: CASSLGVERGYGYTF. CDR3 DNA sequence: TGTGCCAGCAGCTTAGGGGTCGAGAGAGGCTATGGCTACACCTTC.

The CDR3 sequence: CASSPNMFQGAQYGYTF. In DNA, the CDR3 is TGTGCCAGCTCACCAAATATGTTCCAGGGGGCTCAGTATGGCTACACCTTC. The rearrangement joins TRBV18 to TRBJ1-2, with TRBD1 matching 8 bases. Germline assignment: CDR1 KGHSH and CDR2 LQKENI. Trimming removed 2 bases from V and 5 bases from J; junction bases left unmatched: 13. The CDR3 runs to 17 residues.

The chain joins TRBV7-7 to TRBJ2-1; 10 nucleotides align to TRBD2. Germline V gene data show CDR1 as SSHAT and CDR2 as FNYEAQ (reference sequence). After removal of 6 bases from V and 0 bases from J, the junction contained 11 bases not matched to a gene. CDR3 length equals 18 residues. CDR3 DNA sequence: TGTGCCAGCAGTCCCGGTCGTAGCGGGGGGAGCTCCTACAATGAGCAGTTCTTC. Protein: CASSPGRSGGSSYNEQFF.

This sequence joins TRBV6-5 and TRBJ1-3; D uncertain. V dropped 0 bases and J dropped 0 bases, with 6 bases sitting between them. The CDR3 sequence is 15 residues long. Germline lookup yields CDR1 MNHEY and CDR2 SVGAGI. The CDR3 sequence is CASSYSTNSGNTIYF. The CDR3 DNA sequence: TGTGCCAGCAGTTACTCGACAAACTCTGGAAACACCATATATTTT.

The chain has TRBV6-2 or TRBV6-3 and TRBJ2-1; 7 positions match TRBD2. The trim removed 2 bases at V and 10 bases at J, leaving 8 bases unmatched. The CDR3 consists of 14 residues. Germline lookup yields CDR1 MNHEY and CDR2 SVGEGT. The CDR3 spells CASSYPGGSNEQFF. In DNA, the CDR3 is TGTGCCAGCAGTTACCCGGGAGGAAGCAACGAGCAGTTCTTC.

This chain connects TRBV4-3 to TRBJ1-5, with D hard to call. The CDR3 spans 15 residues. Germline CDR1 LGHNA, CDR2 YSLEER. Trimming stripped 0 bases from V and 3 bases from J, with 9 bases between. The CDR3 reads CASSQDRGFNQPQHF. CDR3 sequence (DNA): TGCGCCAGCAGCCAAGATCGAGGGTTCAATCAGCCCCAGCATTTT.

V gene TRBV28 combines with J gene TRBJ1-1; 7 bases match TRBD1. The CDR3 is made up of 13 amino acids. V lost 3 bases to trimming and J lost 7 bases; unmatched junction nucleotides: 5. Germline CDR1 is MDHEN and CDR2 is SYDVKM. In nucleotides, the CDR3 is TGTGCCAGCAGTTTCCCGGGACAGCGTGAAGCTTTCTTT. Amino acids: CASSFPGQREAFF.

As concerns this clone: This may come from a read error, since a much larger clone is one base off. The rearrangement links TRBV30 to TRBJ1-2, with 7 bases matching TRBD1. The CDR3 loop spans 14 amino acids. V shed 1 base and J 4 bases; nucleotides not matched to a gene: 6. Germline V gives CDR1 GTSNPN, CDR2 SVGIG (reference sequence). This CDR3 is CAWSEGGAAYGYTF. The CDR3 region has the DNA TGTGCCTGGAGTGAAGGGGGCGCGGCCTATGGCTACACCTTC.

The genes are TRBV7-9 and TRBJ2-5, with D maybe TRBD1 (7 bases). The germline CDR1 and CDR2 sequences are SEHNR and FQNEAQ (reference sequence). The CDR3 totals 18 residues. The germline V and J ends were trimmed by 5 bases and 0 bases, with 22 bases remaining between them. The DNA for the CDR3 is TGTGCCAGCAGCGGAGGGACAGAGCGCCCCACGAACCAAGAGACCCAGTACTTC. Translated, it gives CASSGGTERPTNQETQYF.

The V and J genes are TRBV30 and TRBJ1-1; D is possibly TRBD1 (5 bases). CDR1 GTSNPN and CDR2 SVGIG come from the germline V gene (reference sequence). V was pared by 0 bases and J by 4 bases, with 18 bases between. CDR3 length equals 16 residues. The CDR3 sequence is CAWSVESTGEGTEAFF. The CDR3 DNA is TGTGCCTGGAGTGTGGAGTCGACGGGGGAGGGCACTGAAGCTTTCTTT.

This clone has only one observation. CDR3 sequence: CASSLLGGEYGYTF. The CDR3 bases are TGTGCCAGCAGCCTCCTAGGTGGTGAATATGGCTACACCTTC. This chain links TRBV7-2 with TRBJ1-2; no clear D gene. V was cut by 5 bases and J by 5 bases, with 15 bases left in between. Per germline, CDR1 SGHTA and CDR2 FQGNSA. This CDR3 is built from 14 residues.

This chain links TRBV7-2 with TRBJ2-2, with TRBD1 matching 8 bases. The CDR3 spans 17 residues. Germline CDR1 is SGHTA and CDR2 is FQGNSA. V was pared by 5 bases and J by 6 bases, with 14 bases of the junction left unmatched. CDR3 sequence: CASSHTGTGGMAGELFF. CDR3 in DNA: TGTGCCAGCAGCCATACTGGCACAGGGGGTATGGCCGGGGAGCTGTTTTTT.